This TCR beta chain was captured in a study of T cells in localized non-small cell lung cancer. Study-wide results and caveats: Appearing in adjacent lung were a median about 50 of the top 100 tumor clones. Adjacent uninvolved lung tissue had the highest T cell clonality, exceeding tumor. Because researchers sequenced only one region of the tumor, heterogeneity is still possible.

Germline values: CDR1 MNHNS, CDR2 SASEGT. The CDR3 is 15 amino acids. The V segment lost 5 bases and the J segment 5 bases; nucleotides outside the gene matches: 7. Measured with immunoSEQ multiplex PCR; TCRdb has only the in-frame clones, and not every one. Among around 30,000 clones listed, roughly 78% were seen once. Of note for this clone: Its antigen is undetermined.

This TCR was sampled from a male donor aged 60 or older with stage III squamous cell lung carcinoma. The sample was peripheral blood, taken before any cancer treatment. V and J are TRBV6-1 and TRBJ2-3, with TRBD2 matching 10 bases. CDR3 DNA sequence: TGTGCCAGCAGTCGAAGCGGGGGGGTCGTAGATACGCAGTATTTT. This codes for CASSRSGGVVDTQYF.